This T cell receptor beta chain was sequenced for a study of blood T cells in healthy people across ages. PCR was performed a second time for about 7 to 12 cycles using a sample-barcoded 5' primer and a J-beta primer mix. Carrying 12 random nucleotides, a template-switch adaptor labeled each individual cDNA molecule. TCRdb recomputed calls from the 5' RACE reads with MiXCR, one row per CDR3 protein. The sample shows about 970,000 distinct CDR3 sequences, roughly 51% of them seen only once. Per-sample yields of isolated PBMCs were at least 6 million. This clonotype was picked up a small number of times. Germline V gene data show CDR1 as SGHVS and CDR2 as FQNEAQ. The V and J ends lost 8 bases and 1 base respectively, with 17 bases between them. The CDR3 has 15 amino acids.

Sequencing was performed on blood. This TCR came from a woman aged 55-69 years in good health. The chain employs TRBV7-8 and TRBJ1-2, with D possibly being TRBD1 (5 bases). CDR3 in DNA: TGTGCCAGCCGAGGCAGGGATACAAATAACTATGGCTACACCTTC. Amino acids: CASRGRDTNNYGYTF.